This TCR beta chain appears in the sequencing data of a study of Graves' ophthalmopathy and Graves' hyperthyroidism. Hyperthyroidism patients were newly diagnosed, under 2 months' duration, aged 18 to 65. RNA transcripts provided the template for amplifying TCR beta CDR3 regions. First-round RT-PCR used HTBI primers; second-round multiplex PCR followed. One entry per CDR3 protein, called by TCRdb with MiXCR from the multiplex PCR reads. The sample shows approximately 540,000 distinct CDR3 sequences, under 45% of them seen only once. There are 13 residues in the CDR3. CDR1 and CDR2 (germline): GTSNPN, SVGIG (reference sequence). V lost 2 bases to trimming and J lost 13 bases; unmatched junction nucleotides: 13.

The sample taken for sequencing was peripheral blood or thyroid tissue (not recorded which). This chain uses TRBV30 with TRBJ1-2; 7 nucleotides align to TRBD1. This receptor was taken from an adult man with Graves' hyperthyroidism. CDR3 sequence: CAWSLISRQGVTF. The CDR3 coding sequence is TGTGCCTGGAGTCTAATTTCGAGGCAGGGGGTCACCTTC.